This TCR beta chain was documented in a study of blood T cell repertoires in COVID-19. Study summary: Samples taken during acute and convalescent COVID-19 were collected in the United States, Italy and Spain. From T cells, B-cell-depleted T cells, or PBMCs came the material, which was cDNA or gDNA.

With V trimmed by 6 bases and J by 11 bases, 6 bases remained unmatched. Germline loops: CDR1 LNHDA, CDR2 SQIVND (reference sequence). The CDR3 runs to 11 residues. In the original analysis: Amplification with reference gene primers provided the estimates of nucleated cell counts. Using immunoSEQ multiplex PCR, the repertoire was profiled, and TCRdb retains in-frame clones only, with some absent. V, J and clone size reflect that table, while D and trimming were determined from the DNA. Of 91,000 or so clones in the sample, roughly four fifths were seen once. This rearrangement joins TRBV19 to TRBJ1-2; TRBD1 aligns across 7 bases. This receptor was identified in a man aged 50 to 60 with active or convalescent COVID-19. The sample comprised peripheral blood. In DNA, the CDR3 is TGTGCCAGTAGGACAGGGAGCGATTACACCTTC. Residues: CASRTGSDYTF.